The 24 T cell receptor beta chains below were found in one sample sequenced in a study of cytomegalovirus exposure and HLA in healthy donors. The PCR contained 60 Vbeta and 13 Jbeta primers. Repertoires were generated with immunoSEQ multiplex PCR, while TCRdb's copy carries only in-frame clones and drops some. The sample yields about 130,000 clones, approximately 77% seen once. The specimen sequenced was PBMCs. These receptors all come from a man aged 25 to 40 in good health and CMV-seronegative.

This clone appeared a few times. V is TRBV7-9 and J is TRBJ1-1; TRBD1 matches at 8 bases. This CDR3 contains 15 residues. Germline trimming cut 4 bases from V and 0 bases from J; bases unmatched to any gene: 4. CDR1 and CDR2 (germline): SEHNR, FQNEAQ (reference sequence). The CDR3 DNA reads as TGTGCCAGCAGCTCCAGGACAGGGATGAACACTGAAGCTTTCTTT. This encodes CASSSRTGMNTEAFF.

The chain has TRBV9 and TRBJ2-3; 8 nucleotides line up with TRBD1. J was trimmed by 4 bases and V by 3 bases; bases with no gene match: 7. CDR1 is SGDLS and CDR2 is YYNGEE in the germline V gene. CDR3 length equals 15 residues. CDR3 coding DNA: TGTGCCAGCAGCGCCAGACAGGGGCAGGCAGATACGCAGTATTTT. This encodes CASSARQGQADTQYF.

The chain recombines TRBV5-1 with TRBJ2-7, with 11 bases fitting TRBD1. This CDR3 spans 16 amino acids. V lost 3 bases to trimming and J lost 4 bases; unmatched junction nucleotides: 9. From germline, CDR1 is SGHRS and CDR2 YFSETQ. This CDR3 is CASSWQTRDRGYEQYF. The CDR3 DNA follows: TGCGCCAGCAGCTGGCAAACCCGGGACAGGGGGTACGAGCAGTACTTC.

The rearrangement links TRBV6-5 to TRBJ2-1; TRBD2 aligns across 7 bases. Germline CDR1 and CDR2: MNHEY and SVGAGI. This CDR3 comprises 14 residues. The V segment lost 7 bases and the J segment 5 bases; nucleotides outside the gene matches: 8. CDR3 DNA sequence: TGTGCCAGCATGCGGCGGGAGATTGACAATGAGCAGTTCTTC. Protein sequence: CASMRREIDNEQFF.

CDR3 region: CASTPTGGPYEQYF. In nucleotides, the CDR3 is TGTGCCAGTACCCCGACAGGGGGCCCCTACGAGCAGTACTTC. The chain employs TRBV19 and TRBJ2-7; 10 bases agree with TRBD1. The CDR3 spans 14 residues. CDR1 and CDR2 (germline): LNHDA, SQIVND (reference sequence). The V and J ends lost 7 bases and 2 bases, in that order; junction bases with no gene match: 5.

This sequence joins TRBV28 and TRBJ1-1; 7 bases fit TRBD1. With V trimmed by 5 bases and J by 11 bases, 14 bases remained unmatched. CDR1 MDHEN and CDR2 SYDVKM come from the germline V gene. The CDR3 runs to 14 residues. CDR3 sequence (DNA): TGTGCCAGCAGTCCAGGGCTGACAGGGCGGGGTGCTTTCTTT. Amino acid sequence: CASSPGLTGRGAFF.

The chain uses TRBV2 and TRBJ2-5; 7 bases agree with TRBD1. CDR3 size: 14 residues. The germline V gene has CDR1 SNHLY and CDR2 FYNNEI. Trimming took 8 bases from V and 7 from J; bases not matched to a gene: 13. CDR3 in amino acids: CASRTGSTAGTQYF. Written as DNA, the CDR3 is TGTGCCAGCCGGACAGGCTCCACCGCGGGGACCCAGTACTTC.

The rearrangement joins TRBV28 to TRBJ1-5; TRBD1 is a possible D gene (6 bases). The germline V gene encodes CDR1 MDHEN and CDR2 SYDVKM. Trimming took 10 bases from V and 7 from J, leaving 14 bases between them. This CDR3 is built from 12 residues. The CDR3 DNA sequence: TGTGCCACCGAGGGGGGGGACCAGCCCCAGCATTTT. Its protein is CATEGGDQPQHF.

This clone has more than one count but fewer than ten. The genes are TRBV30 and TRBJ1-4; 10 nucleotides line up with TRBD1. Germline values: CDR1 GTSNPN, CDR2 SVGIG (reference sequence). J lost 5 bases, V lost 7 bases, and 1 base had no gene match. The CDR3 extends over 12 amino acids. The CDR3 region has the DNA TGTGCCTTGGACAGGGGGAATGAAAAACTGTTTTTT. It translates to CALDRGNEKLFF.

The chain has TRBV7-2 and TRBJ2-3; TRBD2 aligns across 7 bases. The CDR3 is made up of 18 amino acids. The germline V gene encodes CDR1 SGHTA and CDR2 FQGNSA. The V gene end was trimmed by 0 bases and the J gene end by 2 bases; junction bases not matched to a gene: 11. CDR3 bases: TGTGCCAGCAGCTTAGCGCTGTACGCGGGAGTGTCCACAGATACGCAGTATTTT. Protein product: CASSLALYAGVSTDTQYF.

The chain employs TRBV10-3 and TRBJ1-1; 11 bases match TRBD1. The CDR3 spans 13 residues. The germline V gene has CDR1 ENHRY and CDR2 SYGVKD. With 7 bases clipped from V and 4 bases from J, the junction kept 2 bases outside the gene matches. CDR3 coding DNA: TGTGCCATCAAAGGACAGGGGGCCACTGAAGCTTTCTTT. Its translation: CAIKGQGATEAFF.

The V call is TRBV19, the J call TRBJ1-2; tentatively, D is TRBD1 (6 bases). The germline V and J ends were trimmed by 4 bases and 7 bases, with 13 bases remaining between them. CDR1 and CDR2 from the germline V gene are LNHDA and SQIVND (reference sequence). The CDR3 is 13 amino acids. CDR3: CASSTQGFGGYTF. CDR3 sequence (DNA): TGTGCCAGTAGTACACAGGGCTTTGGTGGCTACACCTTC.

This chain connects TRBV7-3 to TRBJ2-1; 11 positions match TRBD2. The ends lost 5 bases at V and 7 bases at J; junction bases unmatched: 7. Germline V CDR1 and CDR2: SGHTA, FQGTGA. The CDR3 sequence is 15 residues long. The DNA for the CDR3 is TGTGCCAGCAGCGCCACTAGCGGGAGTTTAAATGAGCAGTTCTTC. This sequence encodes CASSATSGSLNEQFF.

DNA for the CDR3: TGTGCCATCAGTTTTGGCGGGAGCATCGATGAGCAGTTCTTC. Translating it yields CAISFGGSIDEQFF. V and J are TRBV10-3 and TRBJ2-1; 7 bases line up with TRBD2. Germline V gene data show CDR1 as ENHRY and CDR2 as SYGVKD. J was trimmed by 8 bases and V by 5 bases; bases with no gene match: 9. The CDR3 covers 14 residues.

This clone has only a few counts. V gene TRBV6-5 combines with J gene TRBJ2-7, with 10 nucleotides matching TRBD2. Germline V lookup: CDR1 MNHEY, CDR2 SVGAGI. The CDR3 extends over 15 amino acids. The ends lost 2 bases at V and 6 bases at J; junction bases unmatched: 7. CDR3 sequence: CASSYQASGSSEQYF. The CDR3 nucleotides are TGTGCCAGCAGTTACCAGGCTAGCGGGAGTAGCGAGCAGTACTTC.

This chain links TRBV5-1 with TRBJ2-1; 9 nucleotides agree with TRBD2. Trimming took 4 bases from V and 7 from J; bases not matched to a gene: 12. This CDR3 contains 16 residues. Germline CDR1 SGHRS, CDR2 YFSETQ. The CDR3 coding sequence is TGCGCCAGCAGCCCGGATATAGCGGGAGACGGGAATGAGCAGTTCTTC. Translation gives CASSPDIAGDGNEQFF.

The chain recombines TRBV20-1 with TRBJ1-4; no reliable D call. CDR1 and CDR2 from the germline V gene are DFQATT and SNEGSKA (reference sequence). The CDR3 has 10 amino acids. Between the trimmed V and J ends, which lost 6 bases and 6 bases, there was a span of 5 bases. CDR3 nucleotides: TGCAGTGCCCTATATGAAAAACTGTTTTTT. As protein: CSALYEKLFF.

The chain recombines TRBV2 with TRBJ1-4, with 9 bases lining up with TRBD1. J lost 8 bases, V lost 0 bases, and 4 bases had no gene match. CDR1 SNHLY and CDR2 FYNNEI come from the germline V gene. This CDR3 is 15 amino acids long. The CDR3 sequence is CASSEARDRAEKLFF. The CDR3 nucleotides are TGTGCCAGCAGTGAAGCAAGGGACAGGGCCGAAAAACTGTTTTTT. Combining the CDR3 with reference TRBV2 and TRBJ1-4 gives the whole variable domain EPEVTQTPSHQVTQMGQEVILRCVPISNHLYFYWYRQILGQKVEFLVSFYNNEISEKSEIFDDQFSVERPDGSNFTLKIRSTKLEDSAMYFCASSEARDRAEKLFFGSGTQLSVL.

This chain uses TRBV18 with TRBJ2-5; 7 nucleotides line up with TRBD2. CDR1 is KGHSH and CDR2 is LQKENI in the germline V gene. This CDR3 contains 15 residues. Trimming removed 5 bases from V and 0 bases from J; junction bases left unmatched: 6. Here the CDR3 reads CASSTGGTYQETQYF. The CDR3 region has the DNA TGTGCCAGCTCAACGGGGGGTACGTACCAAGAGACCCAGTACTTC.

Comment on this clone: A read error may produce the germline difference seen at one junction end. The CDR3, as DNA: TGTGCCACTAGCAGTTCGGGGACAGGGGGCATAGATACGCAGTATTTT. Protein sequence: CATSSSGTGGIDTQYF. The V call is TRBV15, the J call TRBJ2-3, with TRBD1 matching 12 bases. This CDR3 contains 16 residues. CDR1 is LNHNV, CDR2 YYDKDF, per germline (reference sequence).

The genes are TRBV28 and TRBJ1-5; 10 bases line up with TRBD1. Germline CDR1 MDHEN, CDR2 SYDVKM. The V gene end was trimmed by 3 bases and the J gene end by 5 bases; junction bases not matched to a gene: 7. The CDR3 is made up of 16 amino acids. CDR3 in DNA: TGTGCCAGCAGTTTTTTGGGGGACAGGGGAGATCAGCCCCAGCATTTT. Its protein is CASSFLGDRGDQPQHF. The whole variable domain, filled in from reference TRBV28 and TRBJ1-5, reads DVKVTQSSRYLVKRTGEKVFLECVQDMDHENMFWYRQDPGLGLRLIYFSYDVKMKEKGDIPEGYSVSREKKERFSLILESASTNQTSMYLCASSFLGDRGDQPQHFGDGTRLSIL.

The V call is TRBV28, the J call TRBJ1-2, with D perhaps matching TRBD1 (6 bases). Germline CDR1 and CDR2: MDHEN and SYDVKM. V was clipped by 4 bases and J by 0 bases, with 18 bases between them. There are 17 residues in the CDR3. The CDR3 loop is CASSYPTRGLTNYGYTF. CDR3 coding DNA: TGTGCCAGCAGTTACCCTACCAGGGGCCTTACTAACTATGGCTACACCTTC.

This sequence joins TRBV9 and TRBJ2-1, with D unclear. The germline CDR1 and CDR2 sequences are SGDLS and YYNGEE. This CDR3 spans 14 amino acids. Trimming shortened V by 3 bases and J by 0 bases, and 7 bases separated the two germline ends. The CDR3 nucleotides are TGTGCCAGCAGCGAGCCTAGCTCCTACAATGAGCAGTTCTTC. Translated, it gives CASSEPSSYNEQFF.

In this sample, this clone turned up a few times. V usage is TRBV7-9 and J usage is TRBJ1-4; 8 bases are a match to TRBD1. The CDR3 has 15 amino acids. V dropped 5 bases and J dropped 10; count of bases not matched to a gene: 12. CDR1 and CDR2 from the germline V gene are SEHNR and FQNEAQ (reference sequence). Written as DNA, the CDR3 is TGTGCCAGCAGCGCCTCCGCGACAGGGGTAGGAAAACTGTTTTTT. Protein sequence: CASSASATGVGKLFF.